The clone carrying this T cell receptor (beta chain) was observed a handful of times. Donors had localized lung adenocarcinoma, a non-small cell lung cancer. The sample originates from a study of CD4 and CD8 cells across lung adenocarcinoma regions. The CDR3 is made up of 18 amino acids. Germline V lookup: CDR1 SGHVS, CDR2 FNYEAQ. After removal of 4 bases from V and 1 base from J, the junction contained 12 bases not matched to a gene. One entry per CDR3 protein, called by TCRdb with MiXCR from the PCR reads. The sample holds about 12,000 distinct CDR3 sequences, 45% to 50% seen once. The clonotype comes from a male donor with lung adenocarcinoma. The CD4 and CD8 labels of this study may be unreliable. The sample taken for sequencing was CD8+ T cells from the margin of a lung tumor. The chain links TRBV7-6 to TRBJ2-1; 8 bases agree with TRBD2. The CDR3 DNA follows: TGTGCCAGCAGCTCCGGGCTAGCGGGCTTCCTTTCCTACAATGAGCAGTTCTTC. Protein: CASSSGLAGFLSYNEQFF.